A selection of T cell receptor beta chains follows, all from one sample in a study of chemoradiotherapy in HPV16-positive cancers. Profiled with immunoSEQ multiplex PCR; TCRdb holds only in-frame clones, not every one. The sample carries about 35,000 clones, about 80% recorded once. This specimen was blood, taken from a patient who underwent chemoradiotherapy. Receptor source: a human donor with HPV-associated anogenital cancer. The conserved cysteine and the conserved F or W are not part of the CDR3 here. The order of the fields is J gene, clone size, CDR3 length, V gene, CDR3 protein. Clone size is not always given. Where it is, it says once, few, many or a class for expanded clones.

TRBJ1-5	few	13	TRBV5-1	ASSLDGQQNQPQH
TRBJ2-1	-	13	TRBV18	ASSPILGPANEQF
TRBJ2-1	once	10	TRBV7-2	ASSGTGFSQF
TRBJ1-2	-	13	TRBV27	ASSLRGRAHYGYT
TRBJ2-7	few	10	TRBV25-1	ASRSAYYEQY
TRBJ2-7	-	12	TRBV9	ASSVATGDYEQY
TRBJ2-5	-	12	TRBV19	ASSMAPAGETQY
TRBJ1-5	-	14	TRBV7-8	ASSFSSGRSGQPQH
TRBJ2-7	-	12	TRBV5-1	ASRYVDRGREQY
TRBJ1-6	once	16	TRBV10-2	ASKDQGGRRGNNSPLH
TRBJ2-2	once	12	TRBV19	ASRQVEVTGELF
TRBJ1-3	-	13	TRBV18	ASSPPGTPRNTIY
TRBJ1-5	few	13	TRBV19	ASSIWGPDSQPQH
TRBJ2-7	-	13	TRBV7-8	ASSLQRGNSYEQY
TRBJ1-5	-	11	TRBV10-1	ASSELPGTAQH
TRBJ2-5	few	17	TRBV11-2	ASSLYGQLFAGLGETQY
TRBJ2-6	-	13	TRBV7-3	ASSLTGSGANVLT
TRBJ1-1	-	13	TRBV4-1	ASSQWGGSNTEAF
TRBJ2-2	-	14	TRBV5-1	ASTPELFSNTGELF
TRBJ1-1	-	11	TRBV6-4	ASSDRQGTEAF
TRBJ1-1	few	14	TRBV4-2	ASSQDPRGGNTEAF
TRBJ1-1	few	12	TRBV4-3	ASSQDSGGTEAF
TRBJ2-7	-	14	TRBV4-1	ASSRDGTGGISEQY
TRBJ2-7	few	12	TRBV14	ASSQMGSSYEQY
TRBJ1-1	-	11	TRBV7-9	AREGQKNTEAF
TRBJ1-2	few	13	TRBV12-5	ASGDPERGDYGYT
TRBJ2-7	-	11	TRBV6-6	ASTRGSVNEQY
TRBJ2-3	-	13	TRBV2	ASRNLGGAWDTQY
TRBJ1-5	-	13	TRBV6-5	ASRRQGGTNQPQH
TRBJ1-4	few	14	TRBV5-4	ASSLGGGSSGEKLF
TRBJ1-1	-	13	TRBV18	ASSPQSHTGSEAF
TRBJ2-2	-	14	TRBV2	ASSEDHSGAHWELF
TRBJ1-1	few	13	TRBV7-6	ASSATRGLNTEAF
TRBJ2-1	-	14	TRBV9	ASSVEFRSHSVIQF
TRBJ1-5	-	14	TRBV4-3	ASSQDHGLYNQPQH
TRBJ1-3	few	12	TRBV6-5	ASRSGTAGNTIY
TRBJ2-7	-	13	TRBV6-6	ASRITSGSSYEQY
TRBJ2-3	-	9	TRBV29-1	SVPVTDTQY
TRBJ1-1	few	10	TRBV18	ASSPSDGEAF
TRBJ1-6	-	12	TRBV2	ASSFLGGNSPLH
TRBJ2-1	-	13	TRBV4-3	ASSQEAGDYNEQF
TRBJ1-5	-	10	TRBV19	ASSIGLVTQH